This T cell receptor beta chain was obtained from a study of shared clonotypes between healthy human individuals. Memory CD4+ cells were the fraction left after CD45RA+ naive selection. The study, taken as a whole, reports: Clonotypes shared by all four donors outscored non-shared clonotypes in generation probability. Sorted-subset sequencing was shown by rarefaction to be incomplete despite large depth.

For this clone: What it recognizes is unknown.

Germline CDR1 and CDR2: SGHRS and YFSETQ. V dropped 1 base and J dropped 3 bases, with 13 bases sitting between them. There are 15 residues in the CDR3. The table came from immunoSEQ multiplex PCR; TCRdb's copy has only in-frame clones and leaves some out. The table records over a million clones, less than 99% of them present only once. Material for sequencing was naive CD4+ T cells sorted from blood. Subset meaning: CD45RA+ positively selected. This sequence originates from a man aged 25-45 years in good health. V usage is TRBV5-1 and J usage is TRBJ2-5; D is perhaps TRBD2 (6 bases). The chain's CDR3 is CASSLLSGPEETQYF. CDR3 DNA: TGCGCCAGCAGCTTGCTGAGCGGGCCTGAAGAGACCCAGTACTTC.